This T cell receptor (beta chain) is from a study of control samples from healthy donors and cancer patients. Produced via immunoSEQ multiplex PCR; TCRdb's table is partial and in-frame only. The table lists 170,000 or so clones, roughly 92% of them singletons. The CDR3 loop spans 16 amino acids. V shed 5 bases, J shed 7 bases, and the junction held 16 bases outside the gene matches. Germline CDR1 and CDR2: LNHDA and SQIVND (reference sequence). The material sequenced was blood. This clonotype originated in a woman aged 18-29 years in good health. V is TRBV19 and J is TRBJ2-5, with 7 nucleotides matching TRBD2. The CDR3 region is CASSAAVGREFRTQYF. CDR3 nucleotide sequence: TGTGCCAGTAGTGCGGCCGTAGGGCGGGAGTTTCGGACCCAGTACTTC.